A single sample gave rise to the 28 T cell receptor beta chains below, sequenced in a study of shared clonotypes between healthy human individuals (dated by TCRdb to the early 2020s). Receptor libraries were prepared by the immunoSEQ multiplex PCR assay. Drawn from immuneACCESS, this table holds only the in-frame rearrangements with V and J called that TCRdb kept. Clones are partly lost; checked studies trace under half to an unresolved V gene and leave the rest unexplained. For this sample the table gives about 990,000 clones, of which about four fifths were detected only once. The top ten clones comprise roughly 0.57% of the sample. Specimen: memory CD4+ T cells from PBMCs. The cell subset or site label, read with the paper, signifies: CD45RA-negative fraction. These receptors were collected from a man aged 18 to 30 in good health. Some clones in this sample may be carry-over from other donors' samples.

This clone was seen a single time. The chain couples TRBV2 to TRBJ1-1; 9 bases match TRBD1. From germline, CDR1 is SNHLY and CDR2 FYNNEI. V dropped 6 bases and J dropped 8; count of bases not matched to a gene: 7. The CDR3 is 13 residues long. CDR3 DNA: TGTGCCAGCAGGGGGGACAGGGTACAAGAAGCTTTCTTT. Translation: CASRGDRVQEAFF.

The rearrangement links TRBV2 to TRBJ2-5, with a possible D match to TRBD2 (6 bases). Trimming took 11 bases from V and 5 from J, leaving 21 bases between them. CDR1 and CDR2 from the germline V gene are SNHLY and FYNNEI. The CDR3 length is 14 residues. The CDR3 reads CASRRREAAETQYF. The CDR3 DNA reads TGTGCCTCCCGGCGGAGGGAGGCAGCGGAGACCCAGTACTTC.

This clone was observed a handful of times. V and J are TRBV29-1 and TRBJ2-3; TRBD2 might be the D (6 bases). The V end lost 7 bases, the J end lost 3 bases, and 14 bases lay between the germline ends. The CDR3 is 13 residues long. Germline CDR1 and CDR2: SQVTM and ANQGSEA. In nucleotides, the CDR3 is TGCAGCGCTAATGGAGGGGCGACAGATACGCAGTATTTT. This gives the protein CSANGGATDTQYF.

The CDR3 DNA reads TGTGCCAGCAGTTTTGGGTCGGAGATAGCTTTCTTT. Protein product: CASSFGSEIAFF. The chain couples TRBV28 to TRBJ1-1; no definite D call. This CDR3 has 12 amino acids. The V end was cut by 3 bases, the J end by 10 bases, with 12 bases between. From germline, CDR1 is MDHEN and CDR2 SYDVKM.

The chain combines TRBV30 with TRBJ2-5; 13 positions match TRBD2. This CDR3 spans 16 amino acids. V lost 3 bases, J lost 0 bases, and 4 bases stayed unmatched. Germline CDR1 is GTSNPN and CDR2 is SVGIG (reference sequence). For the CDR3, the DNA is TGTGCCTGGAGGAGGACTAGCGGGAGTTACCAAGAGACCCAGTACTTC. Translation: CAWRRTSGSYQETQYF.

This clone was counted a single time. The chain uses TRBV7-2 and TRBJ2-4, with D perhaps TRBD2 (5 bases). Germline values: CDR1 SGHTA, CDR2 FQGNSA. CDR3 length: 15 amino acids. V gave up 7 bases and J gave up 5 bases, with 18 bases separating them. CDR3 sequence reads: CASTFLSPGENIQYF. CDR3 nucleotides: TGTGCCAGCACCTTTCTATCCCCCGGGGAAAACATTCAGTACTTC.

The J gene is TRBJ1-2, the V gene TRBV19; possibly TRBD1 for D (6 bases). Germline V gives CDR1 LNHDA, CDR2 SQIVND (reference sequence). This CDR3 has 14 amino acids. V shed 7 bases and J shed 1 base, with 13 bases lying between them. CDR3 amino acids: CASTWTASNYGYTF. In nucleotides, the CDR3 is TGTGCCAGTACATGGACAGCCAGTAACTATGGCTACACCTTC.

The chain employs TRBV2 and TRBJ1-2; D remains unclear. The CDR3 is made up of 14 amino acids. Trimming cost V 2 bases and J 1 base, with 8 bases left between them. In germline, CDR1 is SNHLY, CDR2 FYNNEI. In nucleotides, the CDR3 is TGTGCCAGCAGTGAAAGGGTGGGTAACTATGGCTACACCTTC. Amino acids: CASSERVGNYGYTF.

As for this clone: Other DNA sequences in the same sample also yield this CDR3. CDR3 residues: CASSLDRGTEAFF. CDR3 nucleotide sequence: TGTGCCAGCAGCTTGGACAGGGGAACTGAAGCTTTCTTT. The genes are TRBV7-2 and TRBJ1-1; 9 nucleotides align to TRBD1. Per the germline V gene, CDR1 is SGHTA and CDR2 is FQGNSA. Trimming cost V 3 bases and J 5 bases; bases outside gene matches: 1. This CDR3 spans 13 amino acids.

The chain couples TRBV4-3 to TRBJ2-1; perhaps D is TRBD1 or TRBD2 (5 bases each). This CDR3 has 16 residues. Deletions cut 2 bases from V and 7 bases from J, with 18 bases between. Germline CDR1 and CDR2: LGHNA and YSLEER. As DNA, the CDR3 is TGCGCCAGCAGCCAAATTGCACTTGGGGGTGGGAATGAGCAGTTCTTC. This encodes CASSQIALGGGNEQFF.

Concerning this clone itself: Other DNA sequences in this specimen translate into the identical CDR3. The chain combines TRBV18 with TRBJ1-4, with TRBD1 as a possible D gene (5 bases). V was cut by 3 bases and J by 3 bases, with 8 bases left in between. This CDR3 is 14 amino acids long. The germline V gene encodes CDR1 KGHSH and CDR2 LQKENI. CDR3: CASSPGRANEKLFF. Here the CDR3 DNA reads TGTGCCAGCTCACCGGGACGGGCTAATGAAAAACTGTTTTTT.

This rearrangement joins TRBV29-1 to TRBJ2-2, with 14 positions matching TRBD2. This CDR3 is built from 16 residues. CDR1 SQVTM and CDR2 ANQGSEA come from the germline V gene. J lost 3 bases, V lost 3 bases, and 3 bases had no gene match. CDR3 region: CSVDAGLAGDTGELFF. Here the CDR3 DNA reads TGCAGCGTTGACGCGGGACTAGCGGGGGACACCGGGGAGCTGTTTTTT.

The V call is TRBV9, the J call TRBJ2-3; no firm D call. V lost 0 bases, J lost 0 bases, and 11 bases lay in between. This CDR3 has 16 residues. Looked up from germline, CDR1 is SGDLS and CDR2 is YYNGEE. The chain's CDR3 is CASSVGSGSSTDTQYF. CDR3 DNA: TGTGCCAGCAGCGTAGGGTCAGGATCTAGCACAGATACGCAGTATTTT.

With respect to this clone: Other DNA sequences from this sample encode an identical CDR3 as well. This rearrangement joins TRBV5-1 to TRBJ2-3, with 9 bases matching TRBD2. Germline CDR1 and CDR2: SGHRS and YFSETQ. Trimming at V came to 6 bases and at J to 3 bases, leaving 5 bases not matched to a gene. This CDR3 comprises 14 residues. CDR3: CASTLLAGTDTQYF. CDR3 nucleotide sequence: TGCGCCAGCACACTTCTAGCGGGGACAGATACGCAGTATTTT. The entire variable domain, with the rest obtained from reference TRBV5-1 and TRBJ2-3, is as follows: KAGVTQTPRYLIKTRGQQVTLSCSPISGHRSVSWYQQTPGQGLQFLFEYFSETQRNKGNFPGRFSGRQFSNSRSEMNVSTLELGDSALYLCASTLLAGTDTQYFGPGTRLTVL.

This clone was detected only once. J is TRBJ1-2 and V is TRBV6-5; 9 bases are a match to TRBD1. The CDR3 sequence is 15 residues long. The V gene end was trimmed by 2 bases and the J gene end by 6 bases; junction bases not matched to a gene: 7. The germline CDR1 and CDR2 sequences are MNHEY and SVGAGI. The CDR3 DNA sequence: TGTGCCAGCAGTTACGCGGACAGGGGACGGGATGGCTACACCTTC. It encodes CASSYADRGRDGYTF.

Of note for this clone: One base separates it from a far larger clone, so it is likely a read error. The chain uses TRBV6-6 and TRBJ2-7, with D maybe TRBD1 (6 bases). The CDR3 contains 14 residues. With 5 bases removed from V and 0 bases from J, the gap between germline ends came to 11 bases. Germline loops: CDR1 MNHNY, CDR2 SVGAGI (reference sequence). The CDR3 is CASSLTGISYEQYF. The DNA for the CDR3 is TGTGCCAGCAGTCTCACAGGGATCTCCTACGAGCAGTACTTC.

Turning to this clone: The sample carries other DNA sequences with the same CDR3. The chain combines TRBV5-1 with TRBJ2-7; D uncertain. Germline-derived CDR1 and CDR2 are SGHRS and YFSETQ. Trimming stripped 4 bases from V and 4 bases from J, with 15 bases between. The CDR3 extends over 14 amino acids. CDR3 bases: TGCGCCAGCAGCCTGGGCGGCGTCGCGTACGAGCAGTACTTC. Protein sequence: CASSLGGVAYEQYF.

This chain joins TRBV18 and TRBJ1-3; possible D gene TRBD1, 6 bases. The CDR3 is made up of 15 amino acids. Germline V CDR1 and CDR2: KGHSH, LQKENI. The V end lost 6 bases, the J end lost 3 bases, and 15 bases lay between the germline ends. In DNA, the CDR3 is TGTGCCAGCTCGGCGACAGGAGGTATTGGAAACACCATATATTTT. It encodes CASSATGGIGNTIYF. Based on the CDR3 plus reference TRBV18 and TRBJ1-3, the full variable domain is NAGVMQNPRHLVRRRGQEARLRCSPMKGHSHVYWYRQLPEEGLKFMVYLQKENIIDESGMPKERFSAEFPKEGPSILRIQQVVRGDSAAYFCASSATGGIGNTIYFGEGSWLTVV.

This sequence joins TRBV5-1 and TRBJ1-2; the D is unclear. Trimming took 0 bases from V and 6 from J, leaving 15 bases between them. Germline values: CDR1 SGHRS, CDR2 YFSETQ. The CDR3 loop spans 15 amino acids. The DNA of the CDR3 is TGCGCCAGCAGCTTGGATTCGGGAGTCCGAAATGGCTACACCTTC. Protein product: CASSLDSGVRNGYTF.

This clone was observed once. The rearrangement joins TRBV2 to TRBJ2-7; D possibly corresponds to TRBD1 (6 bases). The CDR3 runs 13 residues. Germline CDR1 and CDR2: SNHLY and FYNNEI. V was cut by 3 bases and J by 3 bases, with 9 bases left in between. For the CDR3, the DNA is TGTGCCAGCAGTGACCAGGGGCGCTACGAGCAGTACTTC. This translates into CASSDQGRYEQYF. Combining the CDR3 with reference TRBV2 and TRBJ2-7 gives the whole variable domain EPEVTQTPSHQVTQMGQEVILRCVPISNHLYFYWYRQILGQKVEFLVSFYNNEISEKSEIFDDQFSVERPDGSNFTLKIRSTKLEDSAMYFCASSDQGRYEQYFGPGTRLTVT.

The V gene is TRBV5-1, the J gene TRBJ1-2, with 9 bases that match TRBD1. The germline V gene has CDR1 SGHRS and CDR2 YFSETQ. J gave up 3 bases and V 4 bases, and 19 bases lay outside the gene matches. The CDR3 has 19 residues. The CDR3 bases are TGCGCCAGCAGCAAAAGCATGGGACAGGGACCAAGAGGGGACTATGGCTACACCTTC. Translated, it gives CASSKSMGQGPRGDYGYTF.

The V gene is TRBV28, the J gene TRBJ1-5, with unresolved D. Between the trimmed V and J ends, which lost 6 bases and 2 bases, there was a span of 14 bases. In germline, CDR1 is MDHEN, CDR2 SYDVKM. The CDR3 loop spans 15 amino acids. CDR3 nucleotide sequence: TGTGCCAGCAGCCCCGCAGGTCTGGGCAATCAGCCCCAGCATTTT. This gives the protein CASSPAGLGNQPQHF.

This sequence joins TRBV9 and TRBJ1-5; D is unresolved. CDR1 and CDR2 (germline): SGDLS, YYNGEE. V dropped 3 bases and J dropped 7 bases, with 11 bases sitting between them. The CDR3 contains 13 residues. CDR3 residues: CASSGDQGQPQHF. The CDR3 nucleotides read TGTGCCAGCAGCGGTGATCAAGGCCAGCCCCAGCATTTT.

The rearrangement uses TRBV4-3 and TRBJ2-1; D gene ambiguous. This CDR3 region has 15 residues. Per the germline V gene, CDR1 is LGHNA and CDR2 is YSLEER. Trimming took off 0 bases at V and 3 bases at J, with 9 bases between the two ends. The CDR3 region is CASSQDARNYNEQFF. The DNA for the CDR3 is TGCGCCAGCAGCCAAGATGCCCGGAACTACAATGAGCAGTTCTTC.

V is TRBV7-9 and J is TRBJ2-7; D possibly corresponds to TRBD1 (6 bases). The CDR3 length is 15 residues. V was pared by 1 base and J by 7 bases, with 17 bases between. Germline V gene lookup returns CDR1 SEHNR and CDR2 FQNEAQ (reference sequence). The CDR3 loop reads CASSLVPDSRGEQYF. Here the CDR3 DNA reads TGTGCCAGCAGCTTAGTACCGGACAGCCGTGGGGAGCAGTACTTC.

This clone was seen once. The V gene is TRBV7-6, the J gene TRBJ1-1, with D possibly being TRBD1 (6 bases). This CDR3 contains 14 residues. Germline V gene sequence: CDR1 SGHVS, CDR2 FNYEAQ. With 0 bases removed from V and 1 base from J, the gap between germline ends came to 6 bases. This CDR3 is CASSLAGQNTEAFF. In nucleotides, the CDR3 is TGTGCCAGCAGCTTAGCGGGACAGAACACTGAAGCTTTCTTT. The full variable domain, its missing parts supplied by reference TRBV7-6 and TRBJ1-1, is GAGVSQSPRYKVTKRGQDVALRCDPISGHVSLYWYRQALGQGPEFLTYFNYEAQQDKSGLPNDRFSAERPEGSISTLTIQRTEQRDSAMYRCASSLAGQNTEAFFGQGTRLTVV.

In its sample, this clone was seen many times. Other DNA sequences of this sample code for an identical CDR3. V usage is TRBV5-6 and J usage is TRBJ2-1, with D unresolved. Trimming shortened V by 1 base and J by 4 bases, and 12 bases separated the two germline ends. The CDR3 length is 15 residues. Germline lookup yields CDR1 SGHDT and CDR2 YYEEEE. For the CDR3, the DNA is TGTGCCAGCAGCTTGTCCCTTCTATCGTACAATGAGCAGTTCTTC. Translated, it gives CASSLSLLSYNEQFF.

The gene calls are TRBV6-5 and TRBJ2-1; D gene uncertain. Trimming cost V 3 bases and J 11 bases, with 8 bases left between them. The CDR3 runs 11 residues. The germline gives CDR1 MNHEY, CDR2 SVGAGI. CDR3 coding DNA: TGTGCCAGCAGTTATGGGCGACAGCAGTTCTTC. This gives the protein CASSYGRQQFF.